A single sample gave rise to the 14 T cell receptor beta chains below, sequenced in a study of cytomegalovirus exposure and HLA in healthy donors. Primers included in the PCR were 60 Vbeta and 13 Jbeta primers. Data came from immunoSEQ multiplex PCR; TCRdb stores just in-frame clones and leaves some out. The sample records roughly 79,000 clones, 70% to 75% being singletons. The material sequenced was PBMCs. These receptors came from a woman aged 45-60 years in good health and CMV-seropositive.

The chain links TRBV9 to TRBJ1-1; tentatively, D is TRBD1 (6 bases). This CDR3 comprises 14 residues. Germline lookup yields CDR1 SGDLS and CDR2 YYNGEE. V was trimmed by 0 bases and J by 3 bases, leaving 9 bases between them. This chain's CDR3 is CASSVGGGDTEAFF. CDR3 nucleotides: TGTGCCAGCAGCGTAGGAGGGGGGGACACTGAAGCTTTCTTT.

The V gene is TRBV7-6, the J gene TRBJ2-7; 9 bases match TRBD2. V trimming: 5 bases; J trimming: 1 base; junction bases outside the gene matches: 6. Germline CDR1 reads SGHVS; CDR2 reads FNYEAQ. This CDR3 comprises 15 residues. The CDR3 loop reads CASSPTSGSSYEQYF. DNA of the CDR3: TGTGCCAGCAGCCCGACTAGCGGTTCGTCCTACGAGCAGTACTTC.

The chain links TRBV2 to TRBJ2-3, with TRBD2 identical over 11 bases. Trimming removed 0 bases from V and 2 bases from J; junction bases left unmatched: 4. Germline lookup yields CDR1 SNHLY and CDR2 FYNNEI. This CDR3 contains 17 residues. As DNA, the CDR3 is TGTGCCAGCAGTGAAGCAAAGGGACTAGCGGACACAGATACGCAGTATTTT. Its translation is CASSEAKGLADTDTQYF.

This clone was seen once. The gene calls are TRBV2 and TRBJ1-2; the D gene is possibly TRBD1 (5 bases). V shed 5 bases and J shed 7 bases, with 20 bases lying between them. This CDR3 contains 15 residues. CDR1 is SNHLY and CDR2 is FYNNEI in the germline V gene. CDR3 bases: TGTGCCAGCAGTCCTCGGGGGTCAGGGTCTCGTGGCTACACCTTC. Residues: CASSPRGSGSRGYTF.

The chain recombines TRBV25-1 with TRBJ1-2, with 9 positions matching TRBD1. Germline V gene sequence: CDR1 MGHDK, CDR2 SYGVNS. This CDR3 is 12 amino acids long. J was trimmed by 14 bases and V by 3 bases; bases with no gene match: 7. The CDR3: CASSDPGQGSTF. The CDR3 DNA follows: TGTGCCAGCAGTGATCCGGGACAGGGCTCGACCTTC.

With regard to this clone: Other DNA sequences from this sample encode an identical CDR3 as well. The V call is TRBV30, the J call TRBJ2-2; possible D gene TRBD2, 6 bases. The V gene's germline CDR1 is GTSNPN and CDR2 SVGIG (reference sequence). This CDR3 region has 14 residues. Trimming pared 3 bases from V and 1 base from J, leaving 9 bases between. DNA for the CDR3: TGTGCCTGGAGGTGGGACTGGAACACCGGGGAGCTGTTTTTT. Encoded protein: CAWRWDWNTGELFF.

This clone was picked up a small number of times. The V call is TRBV13, the J call TRBJ2-1; no definite D call. Germline V lookup: CDR1 PRHDT, CDR2 FYEKMQ (reference sequence). This CDR3 has 14 residues. Trimming stripped 5 bases from V and 7 bases from J, with 15 bases between. The chain's CDR3 is CASSVDSGRNEQFF. DNA of the CDR3: TGTGCCAGCAGCGTAGATAGTGGCAGGAATGAGCAGTTCTTC. Full variable domain (remainder filled in from reference TRBV13 and TRBJ2-1): AAGVIQSPRHLIKEKRETATLKCYPIPRHDTVYWYQQGPGQDPQFLISFYEKMQSDKGSIPDRFSAQQFSDYHSELNMSSLELGDSALYFCASSVDSGRNEQFFGPGTRLTVL.

The chain recombines TRBV30 with TRBJ1-2, with 7 bases that match TRBD1. Per the germline V gene, CDR1 is GTSNPN and CDR2 is SVGIG (reference sequence). V lost 4 bases to trimming and J lost 4 bases; unmatched junction nucleotides: 6. The CDR3 runs to 13 residues. The CDR3 DNA reads as TGTGCCTGGAACACCGGGACAGCCTATGGCTACACCTTC. Its translation is CAWNTGTAYGYTF.

This sequence joins TRBV15 and TRBJ2-1; a weak D match, TRBD2 (5 bases). V was cut by 0 bases and J by 4 bases, with 7 bases left in between. This CDR3 comprises 14 residues. Germline CDR1 LNHNV, CDR2 YYDKDF (reference sequence). CDR3 nucleotide sequence: TGTGCCACCAGCAGAGAGCGAGGGTACAATGAGCAGTTCTTC. Protein sequence: CATSRERGYNEQFF.

Only a few counts were recorded for this clone. This sequence joins TRBV6-6 and TRBJ1-5, with D possibly matching TRBD1 (6 bases). Germline values: CDR1 MNHNY, CDR2 SVGAGI (reference sequence). The length of the CDR3 is 16 residues. Deletions cut 0 bases from V and 3 bases from J, with 12 bases between. This CDR3 is CASSYSSGAHNQPQHF. Written as DNA, the CDR3 is TGTGCCAGCAGTTACTCGTCAGGGGCACACAATCAGCCCCAGCATTTT.

The V gene is TRBV30, the J gene TRBJ2-5; 7 nucleotides align to TRBD1. The V gene end was trimmed by 3 bases and the J gene end by 11 bases; junction bases not matched to a gene: 15. This CDR3 has 14 amino acids. Looked up from germline, CDR1 is GTSNPN and CDR2 is SVGIG (reference sequence). The CDR3 here is CAWRTTGQALEQYF. The CDR3 nucleotides read TGTGCCTGGAGGACTACCGGACAGGCTCTGGAGCAGTACTTC.

This clone was recorded only once. This chain connects TRBV5-6 to TRBJ2-1, with a tentative D call TRBD1 (6 bases). This CDR3 has 15 residues. Germline V gene sequence: CDR1 SGHDT, CDR2 YYEEEE. The V end lost 0 bases, the J end lost 0 bases, and 7 bases lay between the germline ends. This CDR3 is CASSLGQVSYNEQFF. CDR3 bases: TGTGCCAGCAGCTTGGGACAGGTCTCCTACAATGAGCAGTTCTTC.

This clone has a single count. The CDR3 coding sequence is TGTGCCAGCAGCTTGAAAGGGGAGGGCTATGGCTACACCTTC. Amino acids: CASSLKGEGYGYTF. The rearrangement links TRBV5-4 to TRBJ1-2; D might be TRBD1 (5 bases). The CDR3 totals 14 residues. The germline V and J ends were trimmed by 1 base and 4 bases, with 11 bases remaining between them. In germline, CDR1 is SGHNT, CDR2 YYREEE (reference sequence).

The chain carries TRBV10-3 and TRBJ2-3, with a tentative D call TRBD2 (5 bases). In germline, CDR1 is ENHRY, CDR2 SYGVKD. The V gene lost 10 bases and the J gene lost 4 bases, with 18 bases spanning the gap. The CDR3 runs 14 residues. The CDR3 region has the DNA TGTGCCACCACAACGGGATCCCTGGCAGATACGCAGTATTTT. Its translation is CATTTGSLADTQYF.